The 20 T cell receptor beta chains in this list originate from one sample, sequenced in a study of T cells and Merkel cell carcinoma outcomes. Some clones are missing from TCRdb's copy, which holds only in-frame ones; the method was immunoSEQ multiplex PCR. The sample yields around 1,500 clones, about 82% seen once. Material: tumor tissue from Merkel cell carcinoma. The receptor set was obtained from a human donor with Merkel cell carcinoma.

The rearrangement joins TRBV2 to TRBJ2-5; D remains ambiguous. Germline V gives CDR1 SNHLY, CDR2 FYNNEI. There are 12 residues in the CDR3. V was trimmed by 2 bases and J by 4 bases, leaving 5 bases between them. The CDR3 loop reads CASSESLETQYF. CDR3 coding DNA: TGTGCCAGCAGTGAAAGTCTAGAGACCCAGTACTTC.

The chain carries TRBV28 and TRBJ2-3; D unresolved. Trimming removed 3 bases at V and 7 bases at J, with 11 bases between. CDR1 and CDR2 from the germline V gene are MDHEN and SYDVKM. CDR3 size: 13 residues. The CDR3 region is CASSLLRVNTQYF. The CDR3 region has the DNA TGTGCCAGCAGTTTGCTTAGGGTGAATACGCAGTATTTT.

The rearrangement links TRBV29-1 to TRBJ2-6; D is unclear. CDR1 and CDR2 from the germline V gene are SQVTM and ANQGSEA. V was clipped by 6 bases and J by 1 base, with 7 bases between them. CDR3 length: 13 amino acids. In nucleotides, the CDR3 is TGCAGCGTCATAAGATCTGGGGCCAACGTCCTGACTTTC. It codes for CSVIRSGANVLTF.

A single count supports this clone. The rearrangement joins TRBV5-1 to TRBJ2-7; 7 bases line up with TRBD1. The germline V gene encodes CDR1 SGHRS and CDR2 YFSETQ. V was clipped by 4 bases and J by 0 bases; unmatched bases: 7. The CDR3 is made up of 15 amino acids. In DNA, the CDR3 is TGCGCCAGCAGCGTCGGGACAGTCACCTCCTACGAGCAGTACTTC. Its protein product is CASSVGTVTSYEQYF.

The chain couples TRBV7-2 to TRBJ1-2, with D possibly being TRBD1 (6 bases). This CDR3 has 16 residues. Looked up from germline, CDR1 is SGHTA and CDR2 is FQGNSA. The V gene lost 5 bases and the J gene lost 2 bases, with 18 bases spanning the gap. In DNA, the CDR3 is TGTGCCAGCAGCCCCGGGGACTTACAGGGAAACTATGGCTACACCTTC. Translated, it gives CASSPGDLQGNYGYTF.

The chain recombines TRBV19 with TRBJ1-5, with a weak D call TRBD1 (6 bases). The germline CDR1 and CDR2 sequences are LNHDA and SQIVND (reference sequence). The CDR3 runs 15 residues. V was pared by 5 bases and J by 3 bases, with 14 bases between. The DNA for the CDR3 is TGTGCCAGTAGTCAACAGGGAGGGTTCAATCAGCCCCAGCATTTT. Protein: CASSQQGGFNQPQHF.

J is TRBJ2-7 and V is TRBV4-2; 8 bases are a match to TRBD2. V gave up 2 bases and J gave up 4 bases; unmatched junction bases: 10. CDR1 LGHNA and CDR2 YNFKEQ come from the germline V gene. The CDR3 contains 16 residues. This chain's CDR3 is CASSQWNPGGNYEQYF. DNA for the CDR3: TGTGCCAGCAGCCAATGGAATCCGGGAGGGAATTACGAGCAGTACTTC.

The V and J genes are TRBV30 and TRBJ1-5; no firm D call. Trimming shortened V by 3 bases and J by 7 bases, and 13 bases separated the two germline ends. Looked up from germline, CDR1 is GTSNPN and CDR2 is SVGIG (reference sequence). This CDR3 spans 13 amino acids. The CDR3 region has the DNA TGTGCCTGGAGGGAAACAGTTTCCCAGCCCCAGCATTTT. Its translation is CAWRETVSQPQHF.

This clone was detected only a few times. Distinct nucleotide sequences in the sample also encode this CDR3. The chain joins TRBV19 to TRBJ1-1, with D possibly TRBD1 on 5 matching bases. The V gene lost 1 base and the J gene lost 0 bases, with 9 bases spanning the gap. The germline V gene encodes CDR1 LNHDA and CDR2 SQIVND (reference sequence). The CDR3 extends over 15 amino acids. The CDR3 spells CASSIGRGMNTEAFF. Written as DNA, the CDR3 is TGTGCCAGTAGTATAGGTCGGGGGATGAACACTGAAGCTTTCTTT.

CDR3 in amino acids: CASSLTGVSETQYF. The CDR3 coding sequence is TGCGCCAGCAGCTTAACGGGAGTTTCAGAGACCCAGTACTTC. This rearrangement joins TRBV5-1 to TRBJ2-5; TRBD2 is a possible D gene (6 bases). The CDR3 is made up of 14 amino acids. Germline-derived CDR1 and CDR2 are SGHRS and YFSETQ. V dropped 2 bases and J dropped 4 bases, with 12 bases sitting between them. The full variable domain, in which reference TRBV5-1 and TRBJ2-5 provide the parts outside the CDR3, is KAGVTQTPRYLIKTRGQQVTLSCSPISGHRSVSWYQQTPGQGLQFLFEYFSETQRNKGNFPGRFSGRQFSNSRSEMNVSTLELGDSALYLCASSLTGVSETQYFGPGTRLLVL.

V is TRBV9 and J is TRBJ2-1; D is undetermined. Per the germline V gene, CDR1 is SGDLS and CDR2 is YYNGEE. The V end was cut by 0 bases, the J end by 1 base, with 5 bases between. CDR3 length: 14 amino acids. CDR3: CASSVGVSYNEQFF. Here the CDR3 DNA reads TGTGCCAGCAGCGTAGGGGTTTCCTACAATGAGCAGTTCTTC. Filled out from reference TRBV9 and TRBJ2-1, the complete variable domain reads DSGVTQTPKHLITATGQRVTLRCSPRSGDLSVYWYQQSLDQGLQFLIQYYNGEERAKGNILERFSAQQFPDLHSELNLSSLELGDSALYFCASSVGVSYNEQFFGPGTRLTVL.

DNA for the CDR3: TGTGCCAGTCAACCTAGCGGGCCGAACACCGGGGAGCTGTTTTTT. Translated: CASQPSGPNTGELFF. V is TRBV27 and J is TRBJ2-2, with 8 nucleotides matching TRBD2. The CDR3 length is 15 residues. V shed 9 bases and J 0 bases; nucleotides not matched to a gene: 6. CDR1 is MNHEY and CDR2 is SMNVEV in the germline V gene (reference sequence).

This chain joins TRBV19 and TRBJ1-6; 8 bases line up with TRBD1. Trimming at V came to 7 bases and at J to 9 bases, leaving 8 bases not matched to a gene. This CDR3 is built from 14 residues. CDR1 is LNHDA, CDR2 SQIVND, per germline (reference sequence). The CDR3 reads CASTTGGASSPLHF. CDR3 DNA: TGTGCCAGTACCACAGGGGGGGCCTCTTCACCCCTCCACTTT.

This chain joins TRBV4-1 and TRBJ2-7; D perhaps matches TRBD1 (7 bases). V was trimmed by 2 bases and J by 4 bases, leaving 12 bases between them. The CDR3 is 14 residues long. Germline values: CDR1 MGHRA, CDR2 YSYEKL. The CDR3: CASSQTRGRYEQYF. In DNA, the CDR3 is TGCGCCAGCAGCCAAACCAGGGGGAGGTACGAGCAGTACTTC.

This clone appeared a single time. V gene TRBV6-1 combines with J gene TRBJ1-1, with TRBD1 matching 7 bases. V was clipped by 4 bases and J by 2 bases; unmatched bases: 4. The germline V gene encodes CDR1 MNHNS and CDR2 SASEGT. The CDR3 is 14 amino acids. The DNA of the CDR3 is TGTGCCAGCAGTGGAGGACAGGTTAACACTGAAGCTTTCTTT. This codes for CASSGGQVNTEAFF.

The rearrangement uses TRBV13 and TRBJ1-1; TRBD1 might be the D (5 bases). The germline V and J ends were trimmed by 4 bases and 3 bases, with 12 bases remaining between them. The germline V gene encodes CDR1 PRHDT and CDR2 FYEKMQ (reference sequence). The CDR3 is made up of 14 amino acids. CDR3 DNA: TGTGCCAGCAGCTACCGGGACCCGTACACTGAAGCTTTCTTT. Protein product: CASSYRDPYTEAFF.

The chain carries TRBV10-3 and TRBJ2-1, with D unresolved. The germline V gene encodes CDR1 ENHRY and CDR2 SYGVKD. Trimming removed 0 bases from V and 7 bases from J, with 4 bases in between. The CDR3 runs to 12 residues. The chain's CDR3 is CAISESGNEQFF. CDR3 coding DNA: TGTGCCATCAGTGAGTCCGGGAATGAGCAGTTCTTC.

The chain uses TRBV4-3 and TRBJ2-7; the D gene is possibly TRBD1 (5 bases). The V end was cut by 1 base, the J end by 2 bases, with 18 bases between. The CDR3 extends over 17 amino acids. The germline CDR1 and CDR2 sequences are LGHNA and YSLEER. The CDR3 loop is CASSQGATTDKAYEQYF. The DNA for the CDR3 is TGCGCCAGCAGCCAAGGCGCCACCACGGACAAAGCCTACGAGCAGTACTTC.

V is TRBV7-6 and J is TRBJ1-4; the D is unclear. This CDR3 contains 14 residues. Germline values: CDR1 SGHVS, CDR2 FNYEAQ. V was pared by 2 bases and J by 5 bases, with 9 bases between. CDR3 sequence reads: CASSLNGLNEKLFF. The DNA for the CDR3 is TGTGCCAGCAGCTTAAATGGGCTCAATGAAAAACTGTTTTTT.

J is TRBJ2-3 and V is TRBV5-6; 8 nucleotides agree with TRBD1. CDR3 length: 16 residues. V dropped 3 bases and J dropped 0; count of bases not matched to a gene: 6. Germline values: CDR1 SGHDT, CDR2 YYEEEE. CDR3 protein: CASSSRQGRSTDTQYF. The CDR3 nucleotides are TGTGCCAGCAGCTCCCGACAGGGGCGGAGCACAGATACGCAGTATTTT.